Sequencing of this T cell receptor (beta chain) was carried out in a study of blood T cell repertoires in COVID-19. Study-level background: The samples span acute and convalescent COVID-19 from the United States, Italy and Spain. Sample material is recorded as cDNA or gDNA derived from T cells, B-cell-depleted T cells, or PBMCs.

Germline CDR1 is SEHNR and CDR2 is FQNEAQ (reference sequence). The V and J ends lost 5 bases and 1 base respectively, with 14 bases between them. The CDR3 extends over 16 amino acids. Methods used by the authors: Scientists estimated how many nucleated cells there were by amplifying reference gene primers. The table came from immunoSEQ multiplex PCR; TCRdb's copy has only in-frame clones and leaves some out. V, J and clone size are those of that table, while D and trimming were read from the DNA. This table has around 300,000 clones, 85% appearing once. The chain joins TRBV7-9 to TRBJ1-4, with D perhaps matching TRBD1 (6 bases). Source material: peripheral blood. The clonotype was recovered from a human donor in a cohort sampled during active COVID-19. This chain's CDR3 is CASSGGQVLTNEKLFF. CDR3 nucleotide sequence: TGTGCCAGCAGCGGGGGCCAGGTTTTAACTAATGAAAAACTGTTTTTT.